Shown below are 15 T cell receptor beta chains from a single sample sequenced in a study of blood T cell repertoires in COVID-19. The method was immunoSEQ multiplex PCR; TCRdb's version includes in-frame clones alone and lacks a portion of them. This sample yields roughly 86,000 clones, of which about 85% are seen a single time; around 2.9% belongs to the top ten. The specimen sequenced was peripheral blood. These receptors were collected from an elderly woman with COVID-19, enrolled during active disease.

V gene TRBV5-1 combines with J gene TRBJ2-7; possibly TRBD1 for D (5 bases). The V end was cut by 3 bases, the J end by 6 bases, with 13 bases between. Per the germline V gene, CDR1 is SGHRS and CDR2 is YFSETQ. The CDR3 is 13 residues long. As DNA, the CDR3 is TGCGCCAGCAGCTCGCCCAGGGCTCCCGAGCAGTACTTC. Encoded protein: CASSSPRAPEQYF. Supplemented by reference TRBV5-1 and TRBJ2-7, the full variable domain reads KAGVTQTPRYLIKTRGQQVTLSCSPISGHRSVSWYQQTPGQGLQFLFEYFSETQRNKGNFPGRFSGRQFSNSRSEMNVSTLELGDSALYLCASSSPRAPEQYFGPGTRLTVT.

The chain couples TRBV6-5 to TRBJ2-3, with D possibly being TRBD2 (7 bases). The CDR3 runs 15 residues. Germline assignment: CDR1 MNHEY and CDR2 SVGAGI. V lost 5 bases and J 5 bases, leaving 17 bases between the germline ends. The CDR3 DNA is TGTGCCAGCAGTCGCGGGGGCGGGAACTTAGATACGCAGTATTTT. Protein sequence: CASSRGGGNLDTQYF.

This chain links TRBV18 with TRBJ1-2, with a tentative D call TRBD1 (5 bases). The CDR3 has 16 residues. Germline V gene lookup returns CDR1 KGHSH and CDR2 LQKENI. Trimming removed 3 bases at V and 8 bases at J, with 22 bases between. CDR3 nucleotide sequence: TGTGCCAGCTCACCTCCCTCCCTTACCCATACAGGCGGCTACACCTTC. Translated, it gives CASSPPSLTHTGGYTF. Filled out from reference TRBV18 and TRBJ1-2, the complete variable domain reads NAGVMQNPRHLVRRRGQEARLRCSPMKGHSHVYWYRQLPEEGLKFMVYLQKENIIDESGMPKERFSAEFPKEGPSILRIQQVVRGDSAAYFCASSPPSLTHTGGYTFGSGTRLTVV.

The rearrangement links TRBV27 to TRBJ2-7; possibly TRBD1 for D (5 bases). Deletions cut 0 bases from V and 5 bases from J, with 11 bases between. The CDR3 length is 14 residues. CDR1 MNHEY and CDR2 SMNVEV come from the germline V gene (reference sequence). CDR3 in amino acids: CASSLSGHRDEQYF. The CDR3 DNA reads TGTGCCAGCAGTTTATCCGGACATCGGGACGAGCAGTACTTC.

The CDR3 here is CASSSTSGSYEQYF. CDR3 nucleotides: TGTGCCAGCAGCTCCACTAGCGGGAGTTACGAGCAGTACTTC. This rearrangement joins TRBV7-2 to TRBJ2-7, with TRBD2 matching over 11 bases. J gave up 4 bases and V 4 bases, and 3 bases lay outside the gene matches. The CDR3 totals 14 residues. Germline V lookup: CDR1 SGHTA, CDR2 FQGNSA.

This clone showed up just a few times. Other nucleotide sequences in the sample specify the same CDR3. In nucleotides, the CDR3 is TGTGCCAGCTCCGCAGGTGTCGATCAGCCCCAGCATTTT. Amino acids: CASSAGVDQPQHF. The V call is TRBV18, the J call TRBJ1-5; D unclear. V shed 6 bases and J shed 5 bases, with 11 bases lying between them. The CDR3 covers 13 residues. In germline, CDR1 is KGHSH, CDR2 LQKENI. The full variable domain, its missing parts supplied by reference TRBV18 and TRBJ1-5, is NAGVMQNPRHLVRRRGQEARLRCSPMKGHSHVYWYRQLPEEGLKFMVYLQKENIIDESGMPKERFSAEFPKEGPSILRIQQVVRGDSAAYFCASSAGVDQPQHFGDGTRLSIL.

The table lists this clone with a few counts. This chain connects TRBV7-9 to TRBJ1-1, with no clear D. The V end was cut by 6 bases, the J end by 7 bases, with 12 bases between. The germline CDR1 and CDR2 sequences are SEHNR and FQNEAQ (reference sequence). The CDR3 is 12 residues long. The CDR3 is CASRGRRVEAFF. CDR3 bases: TGTGCCAGCAGGGGGAGAAGAGTTGAAGCTTTCTTT.

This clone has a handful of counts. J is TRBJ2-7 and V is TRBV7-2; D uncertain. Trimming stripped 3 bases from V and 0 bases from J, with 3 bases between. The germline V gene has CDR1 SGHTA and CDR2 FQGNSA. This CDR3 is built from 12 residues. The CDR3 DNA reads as TGTGCCAGCAGCTTGAGCTCCTACGAGCAGTACTTC. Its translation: CASSLSSYEQYF.

CDR3 nucleotides: TGTGCCAGCAGCCATGGACAGAGCAGCTACACCTTC. Its translation: CASSHGQSSYTF. V is TRBV3-1 (or the pseudogene TRBV3-2) and J is TRBJ1-2, with D tentatively TRBD1 (6 bases). Germline CDR1 and CDR2: LGHDT and YNNKEL (reference sequence). The CDR3 sequence is 12 residues long. The V and J ends lost 3 bases and 9 bases respectively, with 11 bases between them.

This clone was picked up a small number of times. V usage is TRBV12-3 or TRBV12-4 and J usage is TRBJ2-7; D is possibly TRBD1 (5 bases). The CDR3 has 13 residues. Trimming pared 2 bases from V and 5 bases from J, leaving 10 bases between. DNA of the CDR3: TGTGCCAGCAGTTTACCAGGGATCCACGAGCAGTACTTC. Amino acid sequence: CASSLPGIHEQYF.

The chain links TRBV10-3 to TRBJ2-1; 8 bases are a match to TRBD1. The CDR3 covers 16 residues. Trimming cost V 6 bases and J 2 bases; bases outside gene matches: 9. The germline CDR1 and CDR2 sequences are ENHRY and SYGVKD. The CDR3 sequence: CAIRVSTGEPYNEQFF. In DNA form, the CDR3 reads TGTGCCATCAGGGTATCGACAGGGGAACCCTACAATGAGCAGTTCTTC.

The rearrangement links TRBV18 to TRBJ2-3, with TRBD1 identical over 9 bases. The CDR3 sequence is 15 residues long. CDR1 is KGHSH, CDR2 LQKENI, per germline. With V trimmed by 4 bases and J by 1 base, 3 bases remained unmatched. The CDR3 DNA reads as TGTGCCAGCTCACTCCGGACAGGGGGCACAGATACGCAGTATTTT. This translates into CASSLRTGGTDTQYF.

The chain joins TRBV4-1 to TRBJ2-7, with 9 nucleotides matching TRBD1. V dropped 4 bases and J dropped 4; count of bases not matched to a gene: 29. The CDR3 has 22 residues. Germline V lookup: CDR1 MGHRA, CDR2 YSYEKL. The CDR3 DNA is TGCGCCAGCAGCCCCCCCCCGGGACAGGGTTTGGGGGGACTCACGTCTTATTACGAGCAGTACTTC. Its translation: CASSPPPGQGLGGLTSYYEQYF.

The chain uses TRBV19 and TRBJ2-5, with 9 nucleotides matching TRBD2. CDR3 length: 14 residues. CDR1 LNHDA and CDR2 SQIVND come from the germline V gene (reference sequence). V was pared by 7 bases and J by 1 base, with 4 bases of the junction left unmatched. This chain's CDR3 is CASKPAGGQETQYF. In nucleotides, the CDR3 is TGTGCCAGTAAGCCAGCGGGGGGCCAAGAGACCCAGTACTTC.

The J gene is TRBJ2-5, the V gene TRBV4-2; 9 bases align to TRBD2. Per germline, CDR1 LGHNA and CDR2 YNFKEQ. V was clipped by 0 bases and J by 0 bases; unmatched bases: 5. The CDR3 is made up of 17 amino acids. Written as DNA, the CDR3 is TGTGCCAGCAGCCAAGATCTTACTAGCGGGTACCAAGAGACCCAGTACTTC. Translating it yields CASSQDLTSGYQETQYF.